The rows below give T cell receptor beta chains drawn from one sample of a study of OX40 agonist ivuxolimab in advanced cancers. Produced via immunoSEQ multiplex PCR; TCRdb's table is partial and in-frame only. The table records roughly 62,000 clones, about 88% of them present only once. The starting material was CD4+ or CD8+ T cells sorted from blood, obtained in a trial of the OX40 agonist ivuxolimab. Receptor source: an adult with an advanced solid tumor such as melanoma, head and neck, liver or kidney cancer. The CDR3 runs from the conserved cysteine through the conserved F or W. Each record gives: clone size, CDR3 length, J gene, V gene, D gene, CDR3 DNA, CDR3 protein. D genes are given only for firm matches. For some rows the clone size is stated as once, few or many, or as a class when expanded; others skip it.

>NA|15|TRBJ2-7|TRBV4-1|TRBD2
TGCGCCAGCAGCCGAACGGGGGGAAACTCCTACGAGCAGTACTTC
CASSRTGGNSYEQYF
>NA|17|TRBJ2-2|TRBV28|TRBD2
TGTGCCAGCAGTTTATGGTCTAGCGGCCTGAACACCGGGGAGCTGTTTTTT
CASSLWSSGLNTGELFF
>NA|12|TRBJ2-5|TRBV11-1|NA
TGTGCCAGCAGCTTAGCAGCGGAGACCCAGTACTTC
CASSLAAETQYF
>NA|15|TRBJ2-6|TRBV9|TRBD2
TGTGCCAGCAGCCCTCGGGGGGCTGGGGCCAACGTCCTGACTTTC
CASSPRGAGANVLTF
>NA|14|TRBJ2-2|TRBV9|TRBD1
TGTGCCAGCAGCTGGACAGGGGACGGGCGGGAGCTGTTTTTT
CASSWTGDGRELFF
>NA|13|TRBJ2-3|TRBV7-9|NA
TGTGCCAGCAGCCGAGGTGGGGTAGATACGCAGTATTTT
CASSRGGVDTQYF
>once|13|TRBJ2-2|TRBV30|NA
TGTGCCAGCCAAACGGCGAACACCGGGGAGCTGTTTTTT
CASQTANTGELFF
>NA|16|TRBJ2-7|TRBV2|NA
TGTGCCAGCAGATCGGGGTGGGGGACCAACTCCTACGAGCAGTACTTC
CASRSGWGTNSYEQYF
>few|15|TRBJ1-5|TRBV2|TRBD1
TGTGCCAGCACCCCAGGGGGCGGGAGCAATCAGCCCCAGCATTTT
CASTPGGGSNQPQHF
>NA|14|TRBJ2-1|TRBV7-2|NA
TGTGCCAGCAGCTTAGTCTCAGTCAGGAATGAGCAGTTCTTC
CASSLVSVRNEQFF
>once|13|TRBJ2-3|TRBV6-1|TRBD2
TGTGCCAGCAGTGGACTAGCGGCAGATACGCAGTATTTT
CASSGLAADTQYF
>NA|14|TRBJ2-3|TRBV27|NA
TGTGCCAGCAGTTATGGACCACGCACAGATACGCAGTATTTT
CASSYGPRTDTQYF
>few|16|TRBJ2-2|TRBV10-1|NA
TGCGCCAGCAGTGAGTTTGGACAGACAAACACCGGGGAGCTGTTTTTT
CASSEFGQTNTGELFF
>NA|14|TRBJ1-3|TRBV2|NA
TGTGCCAGCAGAGAACAGACCTCTGGAAACACCATATATTTT
CASREQTSGNTIYF
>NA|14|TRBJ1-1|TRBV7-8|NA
TGTGCCAGCAGTTCTACGCGCAGCAACACTGAAGCTTTCTTT
CASSSTRSNTEAFF
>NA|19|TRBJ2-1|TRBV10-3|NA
TGTGCCATCAGTGAGTACCGCCCGAAAGGCGCCAACCGGGACAATGAGCAGTTCTTC
CAISEYRPKGANRDNEQFF
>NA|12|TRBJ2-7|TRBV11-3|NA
TGTGCCAGCAGCTTAGATAGATATAAGCAGTACTTC
CASSLDRYKQYF
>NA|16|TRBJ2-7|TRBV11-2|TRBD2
TGTGCCAGCAGCTCCCTAGCGGGAGGGCCTCCCTACGAGCAGTACTTC
CASSSLAGGPPYEQYF
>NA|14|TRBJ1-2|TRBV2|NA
TGTGCCAGCTCGCTTATAGTGGCCCAGGGTGGCTACACCTTC
CASSLIVAQGGYTF
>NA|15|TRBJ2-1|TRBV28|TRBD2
TGTGCCAGCAGAGACCGGGACTACTTATACAATGAGCAGTTCTTC
CASRDRDYLYNEQFF
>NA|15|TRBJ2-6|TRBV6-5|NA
TGTGCCAGCAGTCCGCTGATCTCTGGGGCCAACGTCCTGACTTTC
CASSPLISGANVLTF
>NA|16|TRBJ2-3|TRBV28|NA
TGTGCCAGCAGTCTCAAACAAGACTCAACCGGGGATACGCAGTATTTT
CASSLKQDSTGDTQYF
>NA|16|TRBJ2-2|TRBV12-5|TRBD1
TGTGCTAGTGGTTTGATAGGGGGCCGCGGCACCGGGGAGCTGTTTTTT
CASGLIGGRGTGELFF
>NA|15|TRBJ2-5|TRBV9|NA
TGTGCCAGCAGCGTAAATGTCGGGGACCAAGAGACCCAGTACTTC
CASSVNVGDQETQYF
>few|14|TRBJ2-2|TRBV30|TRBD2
TGTGCCTGGAGGAGACTAGCGGTCACCGGGGAGCTGTTTTTT
CAWRRLAVTGELFF
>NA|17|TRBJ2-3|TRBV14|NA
TGTGCCAGCAGCCAAGATCTTGTCGGGAGTGGAACAGATACGCAGTATTTT
CASSQDLVGSGTDTQYF
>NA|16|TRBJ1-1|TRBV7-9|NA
TGTGCCAGCAGCTCCTTAGCGGACTACGCCCGCACTGAAGCTTTCTTT
CASSSLADYARTEAFF
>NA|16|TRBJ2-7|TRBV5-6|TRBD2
TGTGCCAGCAGCTTGGGAGCGGGGGGCTTCGTCTACGAGCAGTACTTC
CASSLGAGGFVYEQYF
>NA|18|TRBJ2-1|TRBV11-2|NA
TGTGCCAGCAGCTTAGACATACTACGGGGGCTCCCCTACAATGAGCAGTTCTTC
CASSLDILRGLPYNEQFF
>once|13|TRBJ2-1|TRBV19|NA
TGTGCCAGTAGTATACCCTCCTACAATGAGCAGTTCTTC
CASSIPSYNEQFF
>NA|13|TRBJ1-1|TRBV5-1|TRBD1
TGCGCCAGCAGCTCGGACAGGAAAACGGAAACTTTCTTT
CASSSDRKTETFF
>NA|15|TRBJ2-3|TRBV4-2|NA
TGTGCCAGCAGCCAAGAGTATCAGGGGAGTGGTACGCAGTATTTT
CASSQEYQGSGTQYF
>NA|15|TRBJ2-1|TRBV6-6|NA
TGTGCCAGCAGCCAGGGGACCCGCTCCTACAATGAGCAGTTCTTC
CASSQGTRSYNEQFF
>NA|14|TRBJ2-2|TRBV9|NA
TGTGCCAGCAGCGTAGAGGGATACACCGGGGAGCTGTTTTTT
CASSVEGYTGELFF
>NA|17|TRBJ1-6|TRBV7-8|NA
TGTGCCAGCAGCCCCGACAGGAACTCTCATTCAGGATCACCCCTCCACTTT
CASSPDRNSHSGSPLHF
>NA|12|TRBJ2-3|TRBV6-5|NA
TGTGCCAGCAGTACCGACTTGGGGACGCAGTATTTT
CASSTDLGTQYF
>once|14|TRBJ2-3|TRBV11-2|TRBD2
TGTGCCAGCAGCTTAGGTAGCGGGGTAGATACGCAGTATTTT
CASSLGSGVDTQYF
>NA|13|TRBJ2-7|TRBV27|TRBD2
TGTGCCAGCAGCACTAGCGGGACCTACGAGCAGTACTTC
CASSTSGTYEQYF
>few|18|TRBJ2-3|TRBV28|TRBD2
TGTGCCAGCAGTTATTATGCGTCACTAGCGGGCCGACCGGCGGCGCAGTATTTT
CASSYYASLAGRPAAQYF
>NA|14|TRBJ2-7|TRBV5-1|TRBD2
TGCGCCAGCAGCCCGACAACTAGCGACTACGAGCAGTACTTC
CASSPTTSDYEQYF
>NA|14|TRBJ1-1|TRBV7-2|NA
TGTGCCAGCAGCTTCCAAACTGGGGCTGCTGAAGCTTTCTTT
CASSFQTGAAEAFF
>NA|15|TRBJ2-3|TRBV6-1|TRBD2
TGTGCCATCGCGGGGCTAGCGGCTAGCACAGATACGCAGTATTTT
CAIAGLAASTDTQYF
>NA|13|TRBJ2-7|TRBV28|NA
TGTGCCAGCAGTTTCGATCGACGGGGCGAGCAGTACTTC
CASSFDRRGEQYF
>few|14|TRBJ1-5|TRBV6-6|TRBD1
TGTGCCAGCAGCTCCGACAGGGTAGGTCAGCCCCAGCATTTT
CASSSDRVGQPQHF
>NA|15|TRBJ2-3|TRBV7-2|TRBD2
TGTGCCAGCAGCTCGAGCGGGAGGTCGACAGATACGCAGTATTTT
CASSSSGRSTDTQYF
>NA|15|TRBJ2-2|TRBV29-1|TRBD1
TGCAGCGTCTCAGTGGAAGGGGGCGAATCCGGGGAGCTGTTTTTT
CSVSVEGGESGELFF
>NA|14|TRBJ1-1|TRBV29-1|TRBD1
TGCAGCGGATTCACCGGGACAGGGGGTCGTGAAGCTTTCTTT
CSGFTGTGGREAFF
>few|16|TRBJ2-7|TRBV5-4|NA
TGTGCCAGCAGCTTGGAGCCGACCAGGGATTCCTACGAGCAGTACTTC
CASSLEPTRDSYEQYF
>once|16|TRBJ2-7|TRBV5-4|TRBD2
TGTGCCAGCAGCTTGGGGGCTAGCGGTGCCCGGTACGAGCAGTACTTC
CASSLGASGARYEQYF
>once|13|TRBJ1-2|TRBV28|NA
TGTGCCAGCAGTCAGGGACACCTTTATGGCTACACCTTC
CASSQGHLYGYTF
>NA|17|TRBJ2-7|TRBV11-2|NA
TGTGCCAGCAGCTTCCCCATCGGGGGAGGTAGATCCTACGAGCAGTACTTC
CASSFPIGGGRSYEQYF
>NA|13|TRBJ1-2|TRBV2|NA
TGTGCCAGCAGACTCGGGGAATCGGTCGGCTACACCTTC
CASRLGESVGYTF
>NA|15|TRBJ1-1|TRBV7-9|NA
TGTGCCAGCAGCTCGGGGGGGAGCTTGAACACTGAAGCTTTCTTT
CASSSGGSLNTEAFF
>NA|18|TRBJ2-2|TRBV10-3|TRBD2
TGTGCCATACCCTATCCCGGGACTAGCGGGATTGGCACCGGGGAGCTGTTTTTT
CAIPYPGTSGIGTGELFF